This T cell receptor (beta chain) is from a study of graft-versus-host responses after intestinal transplantation. Study conclusions and caveats: Circulating GvH clone levels at their peak were associated with HvG declines (early post-transplant).

The data were produced by immunoSEQ multiplex PCR, yet TCRdb's version contains in-frame clones alone and is incomplete. The data hold 95,000 to 130,000 clones, with 90% observed a single time. The CDR3 spans 14 residues. V was cut by 8 bases and J by 0 bases, with 14 bases left in between. Germline V gene sequence: CDR1 MNHEY, CDR2 SVGAGI. In regard to this clone: Its antigen is as yet unknown.

The sequenced sample was unstimulated CD4+ T cells sorted from spleen or lymph node cells, obtained before intestinal transplant. This TCR came from a human donor who received an intestinal transplant. The rearrangement links TRBV6-5 to TRBJ2-7; D perhaps matches TRBD2 (6 bases). CDR3 loop: CASEGGASSYEQYF. The CDR3, as DNA: TGTGCCAGCGAAGGAGGGGCGAGCTCCTACGAGCAGTACTTC.